The rows below give T cell receptor beta chains drawn from one sample of a study of blood T cells in healthy people across ages. MiXCR, run by TCRdb on the 5' RACE reads, gives a single entry per CDR3 protein. The table has approximately 1,000,000 distinct CDR3 sequences, over 35% seen once. Material: blood. The receptors originated from a woman aged 55-70 years in good health. Each CDR3 is given with its conserved first and last residue. The D gene is left open where the match is weak. Clone size, where shown, is once, few, many, or a class for clones that have expanded.

d_call	v_call	clone_size	j_call	cdr3_aa	cdr3_nt
TRBD2	TRBV7-9	-	TRBJ2-3	CASSLSSLPGGRTDTQYF	TGTGCCAGCAGCTTATCTTCGCTTCCGGGAGGCCGCACAGATACGCAGTATTTT
-	TRBV5-1	-	TRBJ2-1	CASSLQVRGQPHNEQFF	TGCGCCAGCAGCCTACAAGTGAGGGGACAACCCCACAATGAGCAGTTCTTC
-	TRBV6-1	many	TRBJ1-4	CASGKRGTTSTNEKLFF	TGTGCCAGCGGAAAGAGAGGAACCACTTCAACTAATGAAAAACTGTTTTTT
-	TRBV30	few	TRBJ1-6	CALVRASSNSPLHF	TGTGCCCTCGTCAGGGCCTCTTCGAATTCACCCCTCCACTTT
-	TRBV27	few	TRBJ2-7	CASSFRPNYEQYF	TGTGCCAGCAGTTTCCGACCCAACTACGAGCAGTACTTC
TRBD2	TRBV4-2	few	TRBJ2-1	CASSLGTSGIESSYNEQFF	TGTGCCAGCAGCCTTGGGACTAGCGGAATAGAGAGCTCCTACAATGAGCAGTTCTTC
-	TRBV7-9	-	TRBJ2-5	CASSPTSGGRYRETQYF	TGTGCCAGCAGCCCCACGTCGGGGGGCCGTTATAGAGAGACCCAGTACTTC
TRBD2	TRBV6-5	-	TRBJ2-1	CASSYSPSGFYNEQFF	TGTGCCAGCAGTTACTCGCCTAGCGGCTTTTACAATGAGCAGTTCTTC
-	TRBV30	-	TRBJ1-1	CAWSMSGGFAEAFF	TGTGCCTGGTCGATGTCGGGGGGCTTTGCTGAAGCTTTCTTT
-	TRBV10-1	-	TRBJ2-5	CASSAEIQETQYF	TGCGCCAGCAGTGCGGAGATCCAAGAGACCCAGTACTTC
-	TRBV20-1	few	TRBJ1-2	CSAAGGFNYGYTF	TGCAGTGCTGCGGGCGGATTTAACTATGGCTACACCTTC
-	TRBV2	many	TRBJ2-3	CASRSRGDTDTQYF	TGTGCCAGCCGATCAAGGGGAGACACAGATACGCAGTATTTT
-	TRBV27	-	TRBJ2-5	CASSLLGVGQETQYF	TGTGCCAGCAGTTTACTGGGGGTAGGGCAAGAGACCCAGTACTTC
-	TRBV12-3/TRBV12-4	-	TRBJ2-7	CASSFPSTYEQYF	TGTGCCAGCAGTTTTCCCTCGACCTACGAGCAGTACTTC
-	TRBV20-1	-	TRBJ2-1	CSAPPGRGHNEQFF	TGCAGTGCCCCCCCAGGAAGAGGGCACAATGAGCAGTTCTTC
TRBD2	TRBV5-1	-	TRBJ2-5	CASRLDGTSGRASVGNEQYF	TGCGCCAGCAGATTGGACGGGACTAGCGGGAGGGCAAGTGTCGGCAATGAGCAGTACTTC
-	TRBV3-1	-	TRBJ1-2	CASSQKYRTHYGYTF	TGTGCCAGCAGCCAAAAATACCGGACGCATTATGGCTACACCTTC
-	TRBV12-3/TRBV12-4	-	TRBJ1-2	CASSLGGQYGYTF	TGTGCCAGCAGTTTGGGCGGGCAGTATGGCTACACCTTC
-	TRBV6-2/TRBV6-3	-	TRBJ2-3	CATKLSPARAGNTDTQYF	TGTGCCACCAAGTTATCCCCGGCGAGAGCGGGTAACACAGATACGCAGTATTTT